These T cell receptor beta chains were read from a single sample in a study of technical replicates of blood from a handful of donors. Sequencing used immunoSEQ multiplex PCR; TCRdb keeps in-frame clones, though not all of them. The table records about 97,000 clones, about 95% of them present only once. Sequencing was carried out using T cells isolated from PBMCs. These receptors came from a human donor in good health. Both conserved end residues are part of each CDR3. Fields, in order: D gene, clone size, V gene, J gene, CDR3 protein, CDR3 DNA. A D gene is named only where the DNA matches it firmly. Clone size appears in some rows only: once, few, many, or a class for an expanded clone.

D gene: TRBD1
clone size: NA
V gene: TRBV5-1
J gene: TRBJ2-2
CDR3 protein: CASSSGGSGELFF
CDR3 DNA: TGCGCCAGCAGTTCAGGGGGCTCCGGGGAGCTGTTTTTT

D gene: NA
clone size: NA
V gene: TRBV28
J gene: TRBJ1-1
CDR3 protein: CASSLTGSWMNTEAFF
CDR3 DNA: TGTGCCAGCAGCTTAACAGGGAGTTGGATGAACACTGAAGCTTTCTTT

D gene: NA
clone size: NA
V gene: TRBV9
J gene: TRBJ2-1
CDR3 protein: CASSVEQGAYNEQFF
CDR3 DNA: TGTGCCAGCAGCGTAGAGCAGGGTGCCTACAATGAGCAGTTCTTC

D gene: TRBD2
clone size: NA
V gene: TRBV14
J gene: TRBJ2-7
CDR3 protein: CASSRYLAASYEQYF
CDR3 DNA: TGTGCCAGCAGCCGGTACCTAGCGGCTTCCTACGAGCAGTACTTC

D gene: NA
clone size: NA
V gene: TRBV7-2
J gene: TRBJ1-4
CDR3 protein: CASSPAGGVGEKLFF
CDR3 DNA: TGTGCCAGCAGCCCCGCCGGGGGGGTCGGGGAAAAACTGTTTTTT

D gene: NA
clone size: NA
V gene: TRBV29-1
J gene: TRBJ2-7
CDR3 protein: CSVEGDSSYEQYF
CDR3 DNA: TGCAGCGTTGAAGGTGACAGCTCCTACGAGCAGTACTTC

D gene: NA
clone size: NA
V gene: TRBV27
J gene: TRBJ2-7
CDR3 protein: CASSPTGHFYEQYF
CDR3 DNA: TGTGCCAGCAGCCCCACCGGACACTTCTACGAGCAGTACTTC

D gene: NA
clone size: once
V gene: TRBV5-5
J gene: TRBJ2-6
CDR3 protein: CASSLIRAASGANVLTF
CDR3 DNA: TGTGCCAGCAGCTTGATCAGGGCTGCGTCTGGGGCCAACGTCCTGACTTTC

D gene: TRBD1
clone size: NA
V gene: TRBV18
J gene: TRBJ1-2
CDR3 protein: CASSIGGLTMTGYTF
CDR3 DNA: TGTGCCAGCTCGATAGGGGGCCTAACTATGACTGGCTACACCTTC

D gene: TRBD2
clone size: NA
V gene: TRBV6-5
J gene: TRBJ2-3
CDR3 protein: CASSPGLATDTQYF
CDR3 DNA: TGTGCCAGCAGTCCGGGACTAGCAACAGATACGCAGTATTTT

D gene: NA
clone size: NA
V gene: TRBV14
J gene: TRBJ1-1
CDR3 protein: CASSQDEGLSTEAFF
CDR3 DNA: TGTGCCAGCAGCCAAGATGAAGGACTGAGCACTGAAGCTTTCTTT

D gene: NA
clone size: once
V gene: TRBV11-3
J gene: TRBJ1-2
CDR3 protein: CASSLGTSVYEGYTF
CDR3 DNA: TGTGCCAGCAGCTTAGGAACCTCCGTTTATGAGGGCTACACCTTC

D gene: NA
clone size: once
V gene: TRBV21-1
J gene: TRBJ2-7
CDR3 protein: CASSKVLPPYEQYF
CDR3 DNA: TGTGCCAGCAGCAAAGTACTTCCCCCATACGAGCAGTACTTC

D gene: TRBD2
clone size: NA
V gene: TRBV9
J gene: TRBJ2-5
CDR3 protein: CASSAGTSGETQYF
CDR3 DNA: TGTGCCAGCAGCGCCGGGACTAGCGGTGAGACCCAGTACTTC

D gene: NA
clone size: NA
V gene: TRBV5-6
J gene: TRBJ2-3
CDR3 protein: CASSLEWADTQYF
CDR3 DNA: TGTGCCAGCAGCCTAGAGTGGGCAGATACGCAGTATTTT

D gene: TRBD1
clone size: NA
V gene: TRBV28
J gene: TRBJ2-1
CDR3 protein: CASRPREDRGYYIEQFF
CDR3 DNA: TGTGCCAGCAGGCCCAGAGAGGACAGGGGATATTACATTGAGCAGTTCTTC

D gene: TRBD1
clone size: NA
V gene: TRBV10-3
J gene: TRBJ2-7
CDR3 protein: CAISWDSTYEQYF
CDR3 DNA: TGTGCCATCAGTTGGGACAGCACCTACGAGCAGTACTTC

D gene: NA
clone size: NA
V gene: TRBV6-6
J gene: TRBJ1-2
CDR3 protein: CASSYSNRQTNTF
CDR3 DNA: TGTGCCAGCAGTTACTCGAATAGACAGACAAACACCTTC

D gene: TRBD1
clone size: NA
V gene: TRBV19
J gene: TRBJ1-1
CDR3 protein: CASSTQGAHTEAFF
CDR3 DNA: TGTGCCAGTAGTACACAGGGGGCACACACTGAAGCTTTCTTT

D gene: TRBD1
clone size: once
V gene: TRBV28
J gene: TRBJ1-1
CDR3 protein: CASSLTGGNTEAFF
CDR3 DNA: TGTGCCAGCAGTTTAACAGGGGGCAACACTGAAGCTTTCTTT

D gene: TRBD2
clone size: NA
V gene: TRBV5-4
J gene: TRBJ2-1
CDR3 protein: CASSLDTSAFDEQFF
CDR3 DNA: TGTGCCAGCAGCTTGGACACTAGCGCCTTTGATGAGCAGTTCTTC

D gene: NA
clone size: NA
V gene: TRBV5-4
J gene: TRBJ1-1
CDR3 protein: CASSSVQNTEAFF
CDR3 DNA: TGTGCCAGCAGCTCAGTCCAGAACACTGAAGCTTTCTTT

D gene: NA
clone size: NA
V gene: TRBV19
J gene: TRBJ1-5
CDR3 protein: CASSITGYSNQPQHF
CDR3 DNA: TGTGCCAGTAGTATAACAGGGTATAGCAATCAGCCCCAGCATTTT

D gene: NA
clone size: NA
V gene: TRBV9
J gene: TRBJ2-1
CDR3 protein: CASSAKAASYNEQFF
CDR3 DNA: TGTGCCAGCAGTGCTAAAGCGGCCTCCTACAATGAGCAGTTCTTC

D gene: TRBD1
clone size: NA
V gene: TRBV9
J gene: TRBJ1-4
CDR3 protein: CASSVEGAGEKLFF
CDR3 DNA: TGTGCCAGCAGCGTAGAGGGGGCAGGGGAAAAACTGTTTTTT

D gene: NA
clone size: NA
V gene: TRBV5-8
J gene: TRBJ2-1
CDR3 protein: CASSLPRYNEQFF
CDR3 DNA: TGTGCCAGCAGCTTGCCGCGTTACAATGAGCAGTTCTTC

D gene: NA
clone size: NA
V gene: TRBV7-3
J gene: TRBJ2-7
CDR3 protein: CASSYSPLSGYEQYF
CDR3 DNA: TGTGCCAGCAGTTACTCCCCCCTTAGTGGCTACGAGCAGTACTTC

D gene: NA
clone size: NA
V gene: TRBV27
J gene: TRBJ1-4
CDR3 protein: CASGHTAATNEKLFF
CDR3 DNA: TGTGCCAGCGGTCACACAGCTGCAACTAATGAAAAACTGTTTTTT

D gene: TRBD2
clone size: NA
V gene: TRBV2
J gene: TRBJ2-1
CDR3 protein: CASRWTSDYNEQFF
CDR3 DNA: TGTGCCAGCAGATGGACTAGCGACTACAATGAGCAGTTCTTC

D gene: NA
clone size: NA
V gene: TRBV2
J gene: TRBJ2-7
CDR3 protein: CASLPQASTYEQYF
CDR3 DNA: TGTGCCAGCCTACCTCAGGCCAGTACCTACGAGCAGTACTTC

D gene: NA
clone size: NA
V gene: TRBV5-6
J gene: TRBJ2-7
CDR3 protein: CASSLLGEQYF
CDR3 DNA: TGTGCCAGCAGCTTGCTCGGGGAGCAGTACTTC

D gene: NA
clone size: NA
V gene: TRBV15
J gene: TRBJ2-1
CDR3 protein: CATSRDHPGSYNEQFF
CDR3 DNA: TGTGCCACCAGCAGAGATCATCCGGGTTCCTACAATGAGCAGTTCTTC

D gene: NA
clone size: NA
V gene: TRBV6-5
J gene: TRBJ2-7
CDR3 protein: CASSYSVVARDEQYF
CDR3 DNA: TGTGCCAGCAGTTACTCGGTAGTCGCCAGGGACGAGCAGTACTTC

D gene: NA
clone size: NA
V gene: TRBV7-6
J gene: TRBJ1-5
CDR3 protein: CASSLRTANQPQHF
CDR3 DNA: TGTGCCAGCAGCTTAAGGACAGCTAATCAGCCCCAGCATTTT

D gene: NA
clone size: NA
V gene: TRBV4-1
J gene: TRBJ2-2
CDR3 protein: CASTRAGELFF
CDR3 DNA: TGCGCCAGCACGAGGGCCGGGGAGCTGTTTTTT

D gene: TRBD2
clone size: NA
V gene: TRBV19
J gene: TRBJ2-1
CDR3 protein: CASSMLAGESNEQFF
CDR3 DNA: TGTGCCAGTAGTATGTTAGCGGGAGAAAGCAATGAGCAGTTCTTC

D gene: NA
clone size: NA
V gene: TRBV28
J gene: TRBJ2-5
CDR3 protein: CASSGELETQYF
CDR3 DNA: TGTGCCAGCAGTGGAGAGTTGGAGACCCAGTACTTC

D gene: NA
clone size: NA
V gene: TRBV9
J gene: TRBJ2-2
CDR3 protein: CASSVGRGELFF
CDR3 DNA: TGTGCCAGCAGCGTAGGGAGGGGGGAGCTGTTTTTT

D gene: NA
clone size: NA
V gene: TRBV7-8
J gene: TRBJ2-6
CDR3 protein: CASSWAISGANVLTF
CDR3 DNA: TGTGCCAGCAGCTGGGCGATCTCTGGGGCCAACGTCCTGACTTTC

D gene: TRBD1
clone size: NA
V gene: TRBV6-1
J gene: TRBJ1-4
CDR3 protein: CASSEGRTGNEKLFF
CDR3 DNA: TGTGCCAGCAGTGAAGGAAGGACAGGGAATGAAAAACTGTTTTTT

D gene: TRBD1
clone size: NA
V gene: TRBV6-5
J gene: TRBJ1-5
CDR3 protein: CASRGQGFEPQHF
CDR3 DNA: TGTGCCAGCAGGGGACAGGGTTTTGAGCCCCAGCATTTT

D gene: NA
clone size: NA
V gene: TRBV19
J gene: TRBJ1-5
CDR3 protein: CASSSGSGQPQHF
CDR3 DNA: TGTGCCAGTAGTTCGGGGTCGGGACAGCCCCAGCATTTT

D gene: TRBD2
clone size: NA
V gene: TRBV4-2
J gene: TRBJ2-7
CDR3 protein: CASSANGGRGVYEQYF
CDR3 DNA: TGTGCCAGCAGCGCCAACGGCGGGAGAGGGGTGTACGAGCAGTACTTC

D gene: TRBD1
clone size: once
V gene: TRBV25-1
J gene: TRBJ1-3
CDR3 protein: CASSDRGAKNTIYF
CDR3 DNA: TGTGCCAGCAGTGACAGGGGGGCCAAAAACACCATATATTTT

D gene: TRBD2
clone size: NA
V gene: TRBV5-4
J gene: TRBJ2-2
CDR3 protein: CASSSRLAGTTGELFF
CDR3 DNA: TGTGCCAGCAGCTCAAGACTAGCGGGAACCACCGGGGAGCTGTTTTTT

D gene: NA
clone size: NA
V gene: TRBV11-3
J gene: TRBJ1-1
CDR3 protein: CASSRGGEAFF
CDR3 DNA: TGTGCCAGCAGCCGGGGGGGGGAAGCTTTCTTT

D gene: TRBD2
clone size: NA
V gene: TRBV5-1
J gene: TRBJ2-1
CDR3 protein: CASGKIGTSQQLTYNEQFF
CDR3 DNA: TGCGCCAGCGGCAAAATAGGGACTAGCCAACAACTTACCTACAATGAGCAGTTCTTC

D gene: NA
clone size: NA
V gene: TRBV4-2
J gene: TRBJ2-1
CDR3 protein: CASSQDIDGGLYNEQFF
CDR3 DNA: TGTGCCAGCAGCCAAGACATCGACGGTGGACTTTACAATGAGCAGTTCTTC

D gene: NA
clone size: few
V gene: TRBV4-1
J gene: TRBJ2-5
CDR3 protein: CASSQLDGEYQETQYF
CDR3 DNA: TGCGCCAGCAGCCAACTAGACGGGGAGTACCAAGAGACCCAGTACTTC

D gene: TRBD1
clone size: NA
V gene: TRBV4-3
J gene: TRBJ2-6
CDR3 protein: CASSQIQGVSGANVLTF
CDR3 DNA: TGCGCCAGCAGCCAAATTCAGGGGGTCTCTGGGGCCAACGTCCTGACTTTC

D gene: NA
clone size: few
V gene: TRBV19
J gene: TRBJ1-1
CDR3 protein: CASSVNREHTEAFF
CDR3 DNA: TGTGCCAGTAGTGTAAACAGGGAGCACACTGAAGCTTTCTTT

D gene: TRBD1
clone size: NA
V gene: TRBV7-9
J gene: TRBJ1-1
CDR3 protein: CASSGTGGLNTEAFF
CDR3 DNA: TGTGCCAGCAGCGGGACAGGGGGCCTGAACACTGAAGCTTTCTTT

D gene: TRBD1
clone size: NA
V gene: TRBV18
J gene: TRBJ1-2
CDR3 protein: CASSAAGGYGYTF
CDR3 DNA: TGTGCCAGCTCAGCGGCAGGGGGCTATGGCTACACCTTC

D gene: NA
clone size: NA
V gene: TRBV28
J gene: TRBJ1-5
CDR3 protein: CASSLLKGGNQPQHF
CDR3 DNA: TGTGCCAGCAGTTTGCTGAAGGGAGGAAATCAGCCCCAGCATTTT

D gene: NA
clone size: NA
V gene: TRBV19
J gene: TRBJ1-5
CDR3 protein: CASSIGGNQPQHF
CDR3 DNA: TGTGCCAGTAGTATAGGAGGCAATCAGCCCCAGCATTTT